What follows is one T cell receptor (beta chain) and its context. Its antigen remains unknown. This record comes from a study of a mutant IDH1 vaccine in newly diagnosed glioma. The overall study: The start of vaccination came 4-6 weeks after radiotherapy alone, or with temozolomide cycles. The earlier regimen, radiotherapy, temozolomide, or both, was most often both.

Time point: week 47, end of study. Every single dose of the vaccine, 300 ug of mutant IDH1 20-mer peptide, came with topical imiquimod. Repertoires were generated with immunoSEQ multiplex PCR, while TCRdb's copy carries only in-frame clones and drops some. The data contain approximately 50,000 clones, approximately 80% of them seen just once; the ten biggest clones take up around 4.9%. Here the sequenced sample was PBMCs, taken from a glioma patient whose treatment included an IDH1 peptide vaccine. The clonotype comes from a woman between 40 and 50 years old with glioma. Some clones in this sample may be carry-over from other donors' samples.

The CDR3 coding sequence is TGTGCCAGCAGCCCGACGCCGGGACAGGGGGCGGGACGCAATCAGCCCCAGCATTTT. Translating gives CASSPTPGQGAGRNQPQHF. The chain uses TRBV5-5 and TRBJ1-5, with TRBD1 matching over 12 bases. There are 19 residues in the CDR3. CDR1 is SGHKS and CDR2 is YYEKEE in the germline V gene (reference sequence). The ends lost 4 bases at V and 2 bases at J; junction bases unmatched: 13. Filled out from reference TRBV5-5 and TRBJ1-5, the complete variable domain reads DAGVTQSPTHLIKTRGQQVTLRCSPISGHKSVSWYQQVLGQGPQFIFQYYEKEERGRGNFPDRFSARQFPNYSSELNVNALLLGDSALYLCASSPTPGQGAGRNQPQHFGDGTRLSIL.